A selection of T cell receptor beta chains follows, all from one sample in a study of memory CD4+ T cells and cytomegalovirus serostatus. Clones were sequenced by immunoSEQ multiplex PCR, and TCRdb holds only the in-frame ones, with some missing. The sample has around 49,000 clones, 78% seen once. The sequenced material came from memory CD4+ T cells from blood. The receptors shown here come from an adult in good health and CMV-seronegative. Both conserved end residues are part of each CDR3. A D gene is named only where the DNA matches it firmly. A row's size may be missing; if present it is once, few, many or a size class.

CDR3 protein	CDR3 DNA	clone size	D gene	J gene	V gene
CASSLVGEGEYF	TGTGCCAGCAGCTTAGTCGGGGAGGGGGAGTACTTC	-	-	TRBJ2-4	TRBV7-8
CASVSRVLPILNTEAFF	TGCGCCAGCGTCTCGAGAGTCCTACCAATCCTGAACACTGAAGCTTTCTTT	medium-sized	-	TRBJ1-1	TRBV10-2
CASSDGWNPGQPQHF	TGTGCCAGCAGTGATGGGTGGAACCCAGGTCAGCCCCAGCATTTT	-	-	TRBJ1-5	TRBV2
CASSQGSYTGELFF	TGTGCCAGCTCCCAGGGATCGTACACCGGGGAGCTGTTTTTT	-	-	TRBJ2-2	TRBV9
CASSVGGLGYTF	TGTGCCAGCAGCGTAGGGGGCTTGGGCTACACCTTC	-	-	TRBJ1-2	TRBV9
CASTTASGGMIGANVLTF	TGTGCCAGCACCACAGCGTCAGGGGGCATGATTGGGGCCAACGTCCTGACTTTC	-	TRBD1	TRBJ2-6	TRBV28
CASSENWALQGGYTF	TGTGCCAGCAGTGAAAATTGGGCCCTCCAGGGCGGCTACACCTTC	-	-	TRBJ1-2	TRBV2
CASSPSSGRTYNEQFF	TGTGCCAGCAGCCCTTCTAGCGGGAGGACCTACAATGAGCAGTTCTTC	-	TRBD2	TRBJ2-1	TRBV7-3
CASSYGSVGRYEQYF	TGTGCCAGCAGTTATGGCTCCGTAGGCAGATACGAGCAGTACTTC	-	-	TRBJ2-7	TRBV9
CASSPPPGRETQYF	TGTGCCAGCAGCCCACCCCCCGGAAGAGAGACCCAGTACTTC	-	-	TRBJ2-5	TRBV7-2
CASSLLGGPGANVLTF	TGTGCCAGCAGCTTACTTGGGGGGCCTGGGGCCAACGTCCTGACTTTC	few	-	TRBJ2-6	TRBV7-9
CASRDRTYEQYF	TGTGCCAGCAGGGACAGAACCTACGAGCAGTACTTC	-	-	TRBJ2-7	TRBV27
CASSRDRGYEQYF	TGTGCTAGCAGCCGGGACAGGGGGTACGAGCAGTACTTC	-	TRBD1	TRBJ2-7	TRBV7-7
CASSTSRGVHQPQHF	TGTGCCAGCAGCACCTCTAGGGGTGTTCATCAGCCCCAGCATTTT	few	-	TRBJ1-5	TRBV7-8
CASSLAAGAGTDTQYF	TGTGCCAGCAGCTTAGCCGCAGGGGCAGGCACAGATACGCAGTATTTT	-	-	TRBJ2-3	TRBV7-2
CASSLSTEAFF	TGTGCCAGCAGCTTGTCCACTGAAGCTTTCTTT	-	-	TRBJ1-1	TRBV7-9
CASSPLPGQEASNTEAFF	TGTGCCAGCTCACCGCTACCGGGACAAGAAGCCTCGAACACTGAAGCTTTCTTT	-	-	TRBJ1-1	TRBV18
CASSNGLGRETQYF	TGCGCCAGCAGCAACGGACTAGGGCGAGAGACCCAGTACTTC	-	TRBD2	TRBJ2-5	TRBV5-1
CASSEESRGGGYTF	TGTGCCAGCAGTGAAGAGTCGCGGGGCGGTGGCTACACCTTC	-	-	TRBJ1-2	TRBV25-1
CASSPLGKGPLSGANVLTF	TGTGCCAGTAGTCCCCTTGGTAAGGGGCCCCTCTCTGGGGCCAACGTCCTGACTTTC	-	-	TRBJ2-6	TRBV19
CASSRGTVGTGELFF	TGTGCTAGCAGCCGAGGGACTGTGGGCACCGGGGAGCTGTTTTTT	once	-	TRBJ2-2	TRBV7-7
CASSKSGTGYNEQFF	TGCGCCAGCAGCAAATCCGGGACAGGGTACAATGAGCAGTTCTTC	-	TRBD1	TRBJ2-1	TRBV5-1
CASSYRLAGGKTEAFF	TGTGCCAGCAGTTACCGATTGGCAGGGGGCAAGACTGAAGCTTTCTTT	few	TRBD1	TRBJ1-1	TRBV6-5
CASSDGPVPMNTEAFF	TGTGCCAGCAGCGATGGGCCGGTTCCTATGAACACTGAAGCTTTCTTT	few	-	TRBJ1-1	TRBV5-4
CASRPGTGKAEEFF	TGTGCCAGCAGACCCGGGACAGGGAAAGCAGAGGAGTTCTTC	-	TRBD1	TRBJ2-1	TRBV6-1
CASSLWAGGGGNQPQHF	TGTGCCAGCAGTTTATGGGCAGGGGGCGGTGGCAATCAGCCCCAGCATTTT	-	TRBD1	TRBJ1-5	TRBV28
CASSALAGAQDTQYF	TGTGCCAGCAGCGCACTAGCGGGAGCCCAAGATACGCAGTATTTT	-	TRBD2	TRBJ2-3	TRBV7-6
CASSLDGGGQPQHF	TGTGCCAGCAGCTTAGACGGGGGCGGTCAGCCCCAGCATTTT	few	-	TRBJ1-5	TRBV7-9
CSVSVNYGYTF	TGCAGCGTCTCAGTTAACTATGGCTACACCTTC	-	-	TRBJ1-2	TRBV29-1